Below, one T cell receptor beta chain is given with its context. A junction end diverges from the germline sequence, so it may reflect a read error. The sample originates from a study of blood T cells in healthy people across ages. Alongside a J-beta primer mix, a sample-barcoded 5' primer served in a second PCR lasting roughly 7 to 11 cycles. From the 5' RACE reads, TCRdb called clonotypes with MiXCR, one entry per CDR3 protein. The data hold fewer than 600,000 distinct CDR3 sequences, with about a quarter observed a single time. The germline V gene has CDR1 SSHAT and CDR2 FNYEAQ (reference sequence). The CDR3 totals 14 residues. These data were likewise used in another study, on T cells of mothers and their children.

Sequenced input: blood. This chain links TRBV7-7 with TRBJ2-2, with no clear D. The source of this sequence is a boy aged 2 to 9 in good health. In nucleotides, the CDR3 is TGTGCTAGCAGCTCTGGCCCGGCGGCCGGGGAGCTGTTTTTT. Translated, it gives CASSSGPAAGELFF.